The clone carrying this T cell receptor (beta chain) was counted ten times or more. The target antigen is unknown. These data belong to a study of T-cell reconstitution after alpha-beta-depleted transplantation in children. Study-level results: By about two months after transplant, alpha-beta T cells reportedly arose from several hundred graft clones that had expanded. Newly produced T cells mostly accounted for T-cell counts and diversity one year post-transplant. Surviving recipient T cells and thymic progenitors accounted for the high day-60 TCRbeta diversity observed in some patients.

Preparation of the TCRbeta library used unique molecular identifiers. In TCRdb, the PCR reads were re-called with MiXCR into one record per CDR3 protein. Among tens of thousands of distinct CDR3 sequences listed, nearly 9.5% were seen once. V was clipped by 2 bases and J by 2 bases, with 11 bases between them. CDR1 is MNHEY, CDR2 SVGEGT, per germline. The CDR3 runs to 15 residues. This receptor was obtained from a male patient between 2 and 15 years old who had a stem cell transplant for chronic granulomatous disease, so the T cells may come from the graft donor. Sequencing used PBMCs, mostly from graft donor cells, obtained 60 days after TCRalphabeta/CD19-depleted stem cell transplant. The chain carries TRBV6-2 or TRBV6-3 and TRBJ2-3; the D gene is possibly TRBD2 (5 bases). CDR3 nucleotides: TGTGCCAGCAGTTACCGAAGCGGACCCACAGATACGCAGTATTTT. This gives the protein CASSYRSGPTDTQYF.